The clone carrying this TCR beta chain was counted only a few times. Its antigen is not known. This specimen belongs to a study of CD8+ T cells in alopecia areata. Overall study: Severity in treated patients was scored by percentage of scalp area affected. Overall study results and limits: Many expanded lesional clones stayed in scalp and blood while on tofacitinib.

The CDR3 has 15 amino acids. The V gene's germline CDR1 is PRHDT and CDR2 FYEKMQ (reference sequence). The J segment lost 3 bases and the V segment lost 4 bases, leaving 7 bases of the junction unmatched. Stated treatment: oral pan-JAK inhibitor, 5-10 mg twice daily. As the sequencing template, cDNA was produced by extracting RNA and reverse transcribing it. Using immunoSEQ multiplex PCR, the repertoire was profiled, and TCRdb retains in-frame clones only, with some absent. The top ten hold around 15% of the sample, which has 150,000 to 200,000 clones, approximately 52% seen once. The source was CD4+ T cells sorted from blood, collected at roughly week 58, from a patient treated with tofacitinib. The clonotype originates from a human donor with alopecia areata. The J gene is TRBJ1-1, the V gene TRBV13; 8 bases fit TRBD1. CDR3 loop: CASSSRTGRDTEAFF. The CDR3 bases are TGTGCCAGCAGCTCACGGACAGGGAGGGACACTGAAGCTTTCTTT.